This entry lists 8 T cell receptor beta chains sequenced from one sample in a study of T cells after somatic rescue of genetic block. The method was immunoSEQ multiplex PCR; TCRdb's version includes in-frame clones alone and lacks a portion of them. The sample has around 52,000 clones, 90% to 96% seen once; the top ten hold approximately 0.073%. The source material was peripheral blood mononuclear cells (PBMCs). The origin of the receptors is a child younger than two.

The rearrangement joins TRBV6-5 to TRBJ2-7; D is ambiguous. Per the germline V gene, CDR1 is MNHEY and CDR2 is SVGAGI. The CDR3 runs 12 residues. The V end was cut by 0 bases, the J end by 7 bases, with 7 bases between. The CDR3: CASSYSKGEQYF. The CDR3 bases are TGTGCCAGCAGTTACTCGAAAGGGGAGCAGTACTTC.

The rearrangement links TRBV19 to TRBJ1-2; 8 nucleotides align to TRBD1. V shed 6 bases, J shed 7 bases, and the junction held 10 bases outside the gene matches. The CDR3 sequence is 14 residues long. The V gene's germline CDR1 is LNHDA and CDR2 SQIVND (reference sequence). The CDR3 here is CASRGDRDRFGYTF. In DNA form, the CDR3 reads TGTGCCAGTAGGGGAGACAGGGACAGGTTTGGCTACACCTTC.

The CDR3 sequence is CASSLEGGNYGYTF. CDR3 DNA sequence: TGTGCCAGCAGTTTAGAGGGAGGTAACTATGGCTACACCTTC. The chain couples TRBV27 to TRBJ1-2, with D unresolved. This CDR3 has 14 residues. From germline, CDR1 is MNHEY and CDR2 SMNVEV (reference sequence). V lost 2 bases, J lost 1 base, and 8 bases lay in between.

This clone has only one observation. CDR3 coding DNA: TGTGCCAGCAGCCTAAAACTAGCGGGAGGCCCTGAGCAGTTCTTC. It yields the protein CASSLKLAGGPEQFF. The chain is built from TRBV7-2 and TRBJ2-1; 12 nucleotides line up with TRBD2. Looked up from germline, CDR1 is SGHTA and CDR2 is FQGNSA. This CDR3 comprises 15 residues. Losses at the gene ends were 5 bases for V and 9 bases for J; bases not matched to a gene: 8.

This clone has a handful of counts. The chain links TRBV20-1 to TRBJ1-1; no clear D gene. Trimming removed 5 bases at V and 0 bases at J, with 4 bases between. The germline CDR1 and CDR2 sequences are DFQATT and SNEGSKA (reference sequence). This CDR3 contains 11 residues. CDR3 nucleotides: TGCAGTGCTGACATGAACACTGAAGCTTTCTTT. Translating gives CSADMNTEAFF.

The gene calls are TRBV5-1 and TRBJ1-1, with 9 positions matching TRBD1. This CDR3 spans 14 amino acids. V lost 3 bases, J lost 5 bases, and 5 bases stayed unmatched. Germline lookup yields CDR1 SGHRS and CDR2 YFSETQ. CDR3 sequence reads: CASSSLTGGTEAFF. CDR3 nucleotides: TGCGCCAGCAGCTCTCTGACAGGGGGGACTGAAGCTTTCTTT. The full variable domain, with the rest looked up from reference TRBV5-1 and TRBJ1-1, is KAGVTQTPRYLIKTRGQQVTLSCSPISGHRSVSWYQQTPGQGLQFLFEYFSETQRNKGNFPGRFSGRQFSNSRSEMNVSTLELGDSALYLCASSSLTGGTEAFFGQGTRLTVV.

The CDR3 loop reads CASSQLAGNEQFF. CDR3 DNA: TGTGCCAGCAGCCAGTTAGCCGGGAATGAGCAGTTCTTC. This chain connects TRBV14 to TRBJ2-1; D remains ambiguous. Germline-derived CDR1 and CDR2 are SGHDN and FVKESK. The CDR3 extends over 13 amino acids. V was pared by 3 bases and J by 7 bases, with 10 bases between.

This chain joins TRBV16 and TRBJ2-3; TRBD1 or TRBD2 may be the D gene (5 bases each). CDR1 is KGHSY, CDR2 FQNENV, per germline. The CDR3 length is 16 residues. V was shortened by 3 bases and J by 2 bases, with 15 bases between the two germline ends. The CDR3 DNA reads as TGTGCCAGCAGCCACCCAGGGCAGCGGAACACAGATACGCAGTATTTT. It is translated as CASSHPGQRNTDTQYF.